This TCR beta chain originates from a study of blood T cell repertoires in COVID-19. About the research overall: Acute and convalescent COVID-19 samples came from the United States, Italy and Spain. PBMCs, B-cell-depleted T cells, or T cells provided the cDNA or gDNA that made up the material.

V dropped 5 bases and J dropped 3 bases, with 11 bases sitting between them. This CDR3 region has 13 residues. Per the germline V gene, CDR1 is SGHTA and CDR2 is FQGTGA. The repertoire was sequenced with immunoSEQ multiplex PCR; TCRdb's copy has only in-frame clones and lacks some. The sample lists some 130,000 clones; around 89% were seen once. The receptor's source is a man aged 60 to 69 with COVID-19, enrolled during active disease. The sequenced material came from peripheral blood. This rearrangement joins TRBV7-3 to TRBJ2-7; no reliable D call. CDR3 amino acids: CASSLGGDYEQYF. As DNA, the CDR3 is TGTGCCAGCAGCCTAGGCGGAGACTACGAGCAGTACTTC. Full variable domain (remainder filled in from reference TRBV7-3 and TRBJ2-7): GAGVSQTPSNKVTEKGKYVELRCDPISGHTALYWYRQSLGQGPEFLIYFQGTGAADDSGLPNDRFFAVRPEGSVSTLKIQRTERGDSAVYLCASSLGGDYEQYFGPGTRLTVT.